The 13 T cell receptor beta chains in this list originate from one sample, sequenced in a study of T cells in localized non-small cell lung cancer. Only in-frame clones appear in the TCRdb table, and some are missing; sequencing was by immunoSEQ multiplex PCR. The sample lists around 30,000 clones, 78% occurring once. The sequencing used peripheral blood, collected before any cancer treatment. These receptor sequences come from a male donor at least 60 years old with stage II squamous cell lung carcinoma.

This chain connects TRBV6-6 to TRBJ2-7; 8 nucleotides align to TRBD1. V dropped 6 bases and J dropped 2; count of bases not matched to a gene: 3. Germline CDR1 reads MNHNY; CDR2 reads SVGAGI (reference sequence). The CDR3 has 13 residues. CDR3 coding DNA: TGTGCCAGCAGACAGGGGGTCGCCTACGAGCAGTACTTC. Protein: CASRQGVAYEQYF.

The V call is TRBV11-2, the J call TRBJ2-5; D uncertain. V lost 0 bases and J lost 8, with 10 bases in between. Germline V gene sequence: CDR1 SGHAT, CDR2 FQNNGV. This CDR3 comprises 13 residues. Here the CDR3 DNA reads TGTGCCAGCAGCTTAGATCGCGACGATACCCAGTACTTC. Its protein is CASSLDRDDTQYF.

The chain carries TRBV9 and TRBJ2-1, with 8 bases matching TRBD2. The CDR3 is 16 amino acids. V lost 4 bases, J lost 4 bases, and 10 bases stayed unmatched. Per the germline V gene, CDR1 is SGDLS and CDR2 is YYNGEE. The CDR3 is CASSTRGSGEYNEQFF. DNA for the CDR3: TGTGCCAGCAGCACCCGAGGTAGCGGGGAGTACAATGAGCAGTTCTTC.

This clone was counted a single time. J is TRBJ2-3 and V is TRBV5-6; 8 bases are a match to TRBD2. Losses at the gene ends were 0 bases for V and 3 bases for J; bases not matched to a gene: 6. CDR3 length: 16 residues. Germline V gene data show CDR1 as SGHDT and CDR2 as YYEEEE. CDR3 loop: CASSLGSGSGTDTQYF. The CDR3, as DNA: TGTGCCAGCAGCTTGGGAAGCGGGAGTGGGACAGATACGCAGTATTTT.

CDR3 DNA: TGTGCCAGCAGCTTGGATGGGGAGGGGAACACTGAAGCTTTCTTT. It yields the protein CASSLDGEGNTEAFF. The chain uses TRBV5-6 and TRBJ1-1, with no clear D. Trimming took off 0 bases at V and 1 base at J, with 10 bases between the two ends. The germline gives CDR1 SGHDT, CDR2 YYEEEE. The CDR3 extends over 15 amino acids.

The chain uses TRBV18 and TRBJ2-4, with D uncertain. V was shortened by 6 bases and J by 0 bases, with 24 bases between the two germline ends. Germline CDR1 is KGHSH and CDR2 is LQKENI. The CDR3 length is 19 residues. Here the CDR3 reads CASSPKVGLVPEAKNIQYF. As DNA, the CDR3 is TGTGCCAGCTCCCCAAAAGTAGGGCTAGTTCCTGAAGCCAAAAACATTCAGTACTTC.

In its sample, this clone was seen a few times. CDR3 sequence reads: CASTTGTGGDGYTF. CDR3 DNA sequence: TGTGCCAGCACTACCGGGACAGGGGGCGATGGCTACACCTTC. This chain uses TRBV6-1 with TRBJ1-2, with 12 bases that match TRBD1. The CDR3 runs to 14 residues. CDR1 MNHNS and CDR2 SASEGT come from the germline V gene. V shed 7 bases, J shed 6 bases, and the junction held 6 bases outside the gene matches.

The CDR3 bases are TGCGCCAGCAGCGTGGACAGACAAGCCTATGGCTACACCTTC. The encoded protein is CASSVDRQAYGYTF. The chain is built from TRBV5-1 and TRBJ1-2, with TRBD1 as a possible D gene (6 bases). V lost 4 bases, J lost 4 bases, and 14 bases lay in between. The CDR3 runs 14 residues. Germline V gene data show CDR1 as SGHRS and CDR2 as YFSETQ.

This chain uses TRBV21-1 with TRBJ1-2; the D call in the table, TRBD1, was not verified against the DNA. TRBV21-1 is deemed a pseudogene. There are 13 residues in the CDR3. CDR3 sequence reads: CASSSRQADGYTF. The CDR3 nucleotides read TGTGCCAGCAGCAGCAGACAGGCGGATGGCTACACCTTC.

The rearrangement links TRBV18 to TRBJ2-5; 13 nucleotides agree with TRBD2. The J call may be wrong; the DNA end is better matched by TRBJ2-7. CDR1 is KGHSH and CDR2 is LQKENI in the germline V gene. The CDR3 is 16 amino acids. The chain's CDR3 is CASSSTSGGAVYEQYF. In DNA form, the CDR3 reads TGTGCCAGCTCATCCACTAGCGGGGGGGCTGTCTACGAGCAGTACTTC.

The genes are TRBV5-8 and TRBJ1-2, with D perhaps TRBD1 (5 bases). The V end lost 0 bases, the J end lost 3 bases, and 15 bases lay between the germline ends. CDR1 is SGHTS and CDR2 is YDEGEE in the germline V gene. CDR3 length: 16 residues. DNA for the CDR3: TGTGCCAGCAGCTTGGAGACTCGGGGCGCGCACTATGGCTACACCTTC. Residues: CASSLETRGAHYGYTF.

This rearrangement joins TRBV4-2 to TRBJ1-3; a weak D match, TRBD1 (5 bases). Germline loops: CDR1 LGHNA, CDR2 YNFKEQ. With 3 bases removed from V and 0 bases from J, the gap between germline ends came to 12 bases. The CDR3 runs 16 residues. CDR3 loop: CASSQEPGASGNTIYF. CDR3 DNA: TGTGCCAGCAGCCAGGAACCCGGGGCCTCTGGAAACACCATATATTTT.

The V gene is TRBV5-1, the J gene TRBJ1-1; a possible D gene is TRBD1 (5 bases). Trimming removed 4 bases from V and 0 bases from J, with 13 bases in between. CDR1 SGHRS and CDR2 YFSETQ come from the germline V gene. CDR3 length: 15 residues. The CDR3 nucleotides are TGCGCCAGCAGCGATGCGGGGGGATTGAACACTGAAGCTTTCTTT. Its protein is CASSDAGGLNTEAFF.